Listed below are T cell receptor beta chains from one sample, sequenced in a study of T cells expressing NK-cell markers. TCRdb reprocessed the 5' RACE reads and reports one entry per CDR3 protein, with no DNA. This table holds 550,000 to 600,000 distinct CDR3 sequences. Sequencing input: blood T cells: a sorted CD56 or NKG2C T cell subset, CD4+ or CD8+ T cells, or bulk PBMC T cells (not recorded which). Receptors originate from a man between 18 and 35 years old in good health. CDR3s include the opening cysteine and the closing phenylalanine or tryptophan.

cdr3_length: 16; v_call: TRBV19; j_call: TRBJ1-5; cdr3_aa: CASSKDPWARNQPQHF
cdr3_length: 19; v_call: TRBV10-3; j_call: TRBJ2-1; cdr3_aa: CAIRKQTGTGEGSYNEQFF
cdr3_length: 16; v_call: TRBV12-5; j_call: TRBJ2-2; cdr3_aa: CASETSGRAVTGELFF
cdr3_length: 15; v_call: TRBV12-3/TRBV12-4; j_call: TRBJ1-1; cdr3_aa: CASSPWTGLATEAFF
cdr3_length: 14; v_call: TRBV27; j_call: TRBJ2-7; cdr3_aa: CATRTGGSNYEQYF
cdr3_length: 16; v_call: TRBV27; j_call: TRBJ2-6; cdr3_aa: CASSFVELGGANVLTF
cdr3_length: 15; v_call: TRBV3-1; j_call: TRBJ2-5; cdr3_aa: CASSQSSGGQETQYF
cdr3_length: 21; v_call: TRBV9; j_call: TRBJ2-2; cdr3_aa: CASSVGGLAGGTARTGGELFF
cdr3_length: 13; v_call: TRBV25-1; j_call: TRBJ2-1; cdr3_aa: CASKGLGYNEQFF
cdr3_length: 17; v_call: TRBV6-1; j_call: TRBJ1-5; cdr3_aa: CASTIFRQGSGNQPQHF
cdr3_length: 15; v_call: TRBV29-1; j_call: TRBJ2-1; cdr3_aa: CSVEELLSSYNEQFF
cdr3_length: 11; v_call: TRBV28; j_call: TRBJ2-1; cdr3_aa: CASCSSPEQFF
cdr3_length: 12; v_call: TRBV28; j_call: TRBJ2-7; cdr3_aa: CASSWTLAEQYF
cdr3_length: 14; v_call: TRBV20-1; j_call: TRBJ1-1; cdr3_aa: CSASIPGADTEAFF
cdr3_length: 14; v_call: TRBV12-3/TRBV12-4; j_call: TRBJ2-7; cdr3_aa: CASSLTGGFYEQYF
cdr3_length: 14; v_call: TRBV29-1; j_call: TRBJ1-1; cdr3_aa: CSVAWGGRNTEAFF
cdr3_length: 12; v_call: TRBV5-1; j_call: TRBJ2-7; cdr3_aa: CASSLGQSGQYF
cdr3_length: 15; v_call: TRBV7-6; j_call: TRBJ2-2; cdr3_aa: CASTLARAVTGELFF
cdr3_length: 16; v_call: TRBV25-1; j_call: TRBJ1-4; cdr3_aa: CASSEGQGTYNEKLFF
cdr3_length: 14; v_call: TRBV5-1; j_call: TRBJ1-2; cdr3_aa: CASSPPGANYGYTF
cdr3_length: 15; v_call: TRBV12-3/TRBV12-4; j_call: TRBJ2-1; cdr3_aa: CASSPGGTPNNEQFF
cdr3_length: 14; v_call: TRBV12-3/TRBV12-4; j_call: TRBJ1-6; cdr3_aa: CASSDRGGNSPLHF
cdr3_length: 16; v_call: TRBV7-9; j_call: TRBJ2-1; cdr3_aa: CASSFRTSGRYDEQFF
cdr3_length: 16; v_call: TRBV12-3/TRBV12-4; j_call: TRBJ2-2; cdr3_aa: CASKTSGSSNTGELFF